The T cell receptor (beta chain) under discussion was sequenced for a study of neoadjuvant anti-PD-1 for oral cavity cancer. Across the study: Patients mostly received three to four biweekly nivolumab doses at 3 mg/kg before surgery.

TCRdb's table, derived via immunoSEQ multiplex PCR, lists solely in-frame clones and lacks some. The sample lists some 14,000 clones, 71% occurring once. The sample's time point: after neoadjuvant nivolumab, at surgical resection. Remarks on this clone: No antigen is known for it.

V shed 2 bases and J shed 5 bases, with 22 bases lying between them. This CDR3 spans 18 amino acids. Germline lookup yields CDR1 SGHVS and CDR2 FQNEAQ. Study-wide results and caveats: With three patients per group, TCR findings need larger cohorts.

The source is a person aged 40 to 85 with oral cavity squamous cell carcinoma. The rearrangement links TRBV7-8 to TRBJ2-1, with TRBD2 as a possible D gene (5 bases). The sequencing used PBMCs, collected after nivolumab (anti-PD-1) treatment. The CDR3 region has the DNA TGTGCCAGCAGCTTAATGGGAGTGGGCTCGGGAACACACAATGAGCAGTTCTTC. Translated: CASSLMGVGSGTHNEQFF.